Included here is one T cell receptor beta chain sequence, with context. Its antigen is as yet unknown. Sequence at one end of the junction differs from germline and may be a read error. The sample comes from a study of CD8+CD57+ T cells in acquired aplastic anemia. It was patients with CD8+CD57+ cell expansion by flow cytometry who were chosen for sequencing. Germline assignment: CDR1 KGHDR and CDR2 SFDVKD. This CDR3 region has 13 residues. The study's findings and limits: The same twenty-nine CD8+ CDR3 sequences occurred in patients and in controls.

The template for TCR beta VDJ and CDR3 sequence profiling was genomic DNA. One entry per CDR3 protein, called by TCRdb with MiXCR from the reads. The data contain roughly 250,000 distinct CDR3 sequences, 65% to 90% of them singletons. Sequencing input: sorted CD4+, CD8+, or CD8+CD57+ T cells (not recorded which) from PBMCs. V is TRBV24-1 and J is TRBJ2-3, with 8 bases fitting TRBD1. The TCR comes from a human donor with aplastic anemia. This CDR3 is CATLAGGTGTLYF. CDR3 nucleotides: TGTGCCACCTTGGCAGGGGGCACCGGTACGCTGTATTTT.